What follows are 30 T cell receptor beta chains derived from one specimen sequenced in a study of blood T cell repertoires in COVID-19. Sequencing used immunoSEQ multiplex PCR; TCRdb keeps in-frame clones, though not all of them. Among just under 350,000 clones listed, about 89% were seen once. The sequencing sample was made of peripheral blood. Source of these receptors: a woman aged 50 to 65 with COVID-19, enrolled during active disease.

V and J are TRBV5-6 and TRBJ1-6, with 7 bases aligning to TRBD1. The CDR3 is 14 residues long. Germline CDR1 SGHDT, CDR2 YYEEEE. J gave up 7 bases and V 2 bases, and 3 bases lay outside the gene matches. The CDR3 reads CASSFGTVNSPLHF. CDR3 DNA: TGTGCCAGCAGCTTTGGGACAGTAAATTCACCCCTCCACTTT. Full variable domain (rest looked up from reference TRBV5-6 and TRBJ1-6): DAGVTQSPTHLIKTRGQQVTLRCSPKSGHDTVSWYQQALGQGPQFIFQYYEEEERQRGNFPDRFSGHQFPNYSSELNVNALLLGDSALYLCASSFGTVNSPLHFGNGTRLTVT.

The chain couples TRBV19 to TRBJ1-4; D is uncertain. The V gene lost 6 bases and the J gene lost 8 bases, with 10 bases spanning the gap. Germline-derived CDR1 and CDR2 are LNHDA and SQIVND (reference sequence). The CDR3 has 12 residues. Written as DNA, the CDR3 is TGTGCCAGTAGAAACCCTCGGGAAAAACTGTTTTTT. It is translated as CASRNPREKLFF.

The V call is TRBV5-8, the J call TRBJ1-6; TRBD1 matches 8 bases. The CDR3 contains 13 residues. CDR1 is SGHTS and CDR2 is YDEGEE in the germline V gene. The J segment lost 7 bases and the V segment lost 9 bases, leaving 6 bases of the junction unmatched. CDR3: CATGQGLNSPLHF. The CDR3 DNA follows: TGTGCCACCGGACAGGGATTGAATTCACCCCTCCACTTT.

V usage is TRBV30 and J usage is TRBJ2-2, with D perhaps matching TRBD2 (5 bases). The CDR3 extends over 13 amino acids. V lost 0 bases and J 7 bases, leaving 9 bases between the germline ends. Germline V gene lookup returns CDR1 GTSNPN and CDR2 SVGIG (reference sequence). The CDR3 sequence is CAWSVRSGGELFF. The CDR3 coding sequence is TGTGCCTGGAGTGTCAGGAGCGGCGGGGAGCTGTTTTTT.

The rearrangement joins TRBV7-6 to TRBJ2-3; a weak D match, TRBD2 (7 bases). The length of the CDR3 is 15 residues. Trimming took 5 bases from V and 2 from J, leaving 14 bases between them. The germline gives CDR1 SGHVS, CDR2 FNYEAQ. The CDR3 region has the DNA TGTGCCAGCAGCCGAGGGGGGGGGAACACAGATACGCAGTATTTT. This encodes CASSRGGGNTDTQYF.

This clone was observed a few times. This rearrangement joins TRBV27 to TRBJ1-5; 8 positions agree with TRBD1. The CDR3 totals 14 residues. J gave up 4 bases and V 6 bases, and 5 bases lay outside the gene matches. Looked up from germline, CDR1 is MNHEY and CDR2 is SMNVEV (reference sequence). Written as DNA, the CDR3 is TGTGCCAGCAGAAGACAGGGGCCGAATCAGCCCCAGCATTTT. Translating it yields CASRRQGPNQPQHF.

In its sample, this clone was seen a few times. The chain combines TRBV7-2 with TRBJ1-1, with D uncertain. This CDR3 is 15 amino acids long. CDR1 SGHTA and CDR2 FQGNSA come from the germline V gene. V lost 3 bases, J lost 5 bases, and 16 bases lay in between. The CDR3 nucleotides read TGTGCCAGCAGCTTGGCCGAGGGCGTTGGAACTGAAGCTTTCTTT. It translates to CASSLAEGVGTEAFF.

The rearrangement uses TRBV6-5 and TRBJ1-1, with D possibly TRBD1 on 6 matching bases. The germline CDR1 and CDR2 sequences are MNHEY and SVGAGI. Trimming took off 7 bases at V and 1 base at J, with 13 bases between the two ends. The CDR3 has 14 residues. CDR3 nucleotides: TGTGCCAGCACCTCAGGGGAGCGGAACACTGAAGCTTTCTTT. It is translated as CASTSGERNTEAFF.

The chain carries TRBV6-5 and TRBJ1-2, with TRBD1 as a possible D gene (5 bases). Germline V gene sequence: CDR1 MNHEY, CDR2 SVGAGI. CDR3 length: 16 residues. Trimming took 4 bases from V and 3 from J, leaving 18 bases between them. The CDR3 DNA reads TGTGCCAGCAGTTCGGCCGGGGGACGAGGGTACTATGGCTACACCTTC. It translates to CASSSAGGRGYYGYTF.

This sequence joins TRBV5-1 and TRBJ2-1, with 7 bases identical to TRBD2. Germline values: CDR1 SGHRS, CDR2 YFSETQ. The ends lost 4 bases at V and 5 bases at J; junction bases unmatched: 6. The CDR3 is 14 residues long. The CDR3 sequence is CASSRLTSHNEQFF. CDR3 in DNA: TGCGCCAGCAGCCGACTGACTAGCCACAATGAGCAGTTCTTC.

This chain joins TRBV11-3 and TRBJ2-1; D perhaps matches TRBD2 (5 bases). The germline V and J ends were trimmed by 5 bases and 9 bases, with 11 bases remaining between them. Germline assignment: CDR1 SGHNT and CDR2 YENEEA. The CDR3 loop spans 12 amino acids. DNA of the CDR3: TGTGCCAGCAGCCCGTATGAGGGTGAGCAGTTCTTC. Protein: CASSPYEGEQFF.

The gene calls are TRBV18 and TRBJ1-2; D gene unclear. The germline V gene encodes CDR1 KGHSH and CDR2 LQKENI. This CDR3 region has 12 residues. Between the trimmed V and J ends, which lost 2 bases and 7 bases, there was a span of 8 bases. The CDR3 sequence is CASSPFGSGYTF. CDR3 in DNA: TGTGCCAGCTCACCATTTGGGAGTGGCTACACCTTC.

Concerning this clone: One end of the junction does not line up with germline, which may come from a read error. The V gene is TRBV5-1, the J gene TRBJ1-1, with 8 bases fitting TRBD1. The CDR3 sequence is 13 residues long. CDR1 and CDR2 (germline): SGHRS, YFSETQ. CDR3 loop: CASSWGSGQAAKF. CDR3 DNA: TGCGCCAGCAGCTGGGGGTCGGGACAGGCGGCAAAATTT.

This rearrangement joins TRBV14 to TRBJ1-6, with D hard to call. V lost 1 base and J 10 bases, leaving 11 bases between the germline ends. The CDR3 totals 14 residues. Germline V gene data show CDR1 as SGHDN and CDR2 as FVKESK. The CDR3 coding sequence is TGTGCCAGCAGCCAAGCCTGGGCGGGCTCACCCCTCCACTTT. Its translation is CASSQAWAGSPLHF.

The chain recombines TRBV11-2 with TRBJ2-7; 7 nucleotides line up with TRBD1. CDR3 size: 14 residues. Germline CDR1 SGHAT, CDR2 FQNNGV. Unmatched junction bases numbered 10, after V lost 6 bases and J lost 5 bases. The CDR3 sequence: CASSQRQGRHEQYF. The DNA of the CDR3 is TGTGCCAGCAGTCAAAGACAGGGTCGACACGAGCAGTACTTC.

The chain couples TRBV5-5 to TRBJ1-2; D gene unclear. The CDR3 length is 14 residues. V was trimmed by 1 base and J by 4 bases, leaving 11 bases between them. CDR1 and CDR2 (germline): SGHKS, YYEKEE (reference sequence). The DNA of the CDR3 is TGTGCCAGCAGCTTGCAATCGGGAATCTATGGCTACACCTTC. Translating it yields CASSLQSGIYGYTF.

The chain uses TRBV12-2 and TRBJ1-5; the table's TRBD1 call for D was not verified on the DNA. TRBV12-2 is flagged as a pseudogene. The CDR3 contains 18 residues. CDR3 DNA: TGTGCAAGTCGCACCAACGGACAGGCCGGTAGGAGCAATCAGCCCCAGCATTTT. Protein product: CASRTNGQAGRSNQPQHF.

V is TRBV6-5 and J is TRBJ2-2, with 8 bases lining up with TRBD1. CDR1 is MNHEY and CDR2 is SVGAGI in the germline V gene. Trimming took 6 bases from V and 3 from J; bases not matched to a gene: 3. The CDR3 is 14 residues long. CDR3 sequence: CASRADRDTGELFF. Here the CDR3 DNA reads TGTGCCAGCAGGGCGGACAGGGACACCGGGGAGCTGTTTTTT.

This chain uses TRBV19 with TRBJ1-1, with D perhaps TRBD1 (6 bases). The CDR3 is made up of 15 amino acids. V was cut by 2 bases and J by 0 bases, with 10 bases left in between. Germline CDR1 LNHDA, CDR2 SQIVND (reference sequence). CDR3 sequence (DNA): TGTGCCAGTAGTATAAAGGACAGACTGAACACTGAAGCTTTCTTT. Its translation is CASSIKDRLNTEAFF.

V is TRBV30 and J is TRBJ1-2, with a possible D match to TRBD1 (5 bases). The CDR3 sequence is 15 residues long. Germline assignment: CDR1 GTSNPN and CDR2 SVGIG (reference sequence). V was pared by 0 bases and J by 7 bases, with 18 bases between. The CDR3 sequence is CAWSVSEGTRSGYTF. The CDR3, as DNA: TGTGCCTGGAGTGTATCTGAAGGGACTCGGAGTGGCTACACCTTC.

The genes are TRBV27 and TRBJ2-7, with 10 positions matching TRBD1. Trimming cost V 3 bases and J 4 bases; bases outside gene matches: 3. The length of the CDR3 is 14 residues. Germline V lookup: CDR1 MNHEY, CDR2 SMNVEV (reference sequence). The CDR3: CASSFGQGGYEQYF. In DNA, the CDR3 is TGTGCCAGCAGTTTTGGACAGGGGGGGTACGAGCAGTACTTC.

V usage is TRBV30 and J usage is TRBJ2-7, with 9 bases fitting TRBD1. V lost 3 bases and J lost 5; bases outside the gene matches: 11. The CDR3 has 15 residues. The germline CDR1 and CDR2 sequences are GTSNPN and SVGIG (reference sequence). The CDR3 protein is CAWSASGQGTDEQYF. CDR3 bases: TGTGCCTGGAGCGCCTCGGGACAGGGTACGGACGAGCAGTACTTC.

For this clone: Additional DNA sequences in this sample encode the identical CDR3. V gene TRBV7-9 combines with J gene TRBJ2-1, with 10 bases fitting TRBD2. The CDR3 loop spans 16 amino acids. The V gene end was trimmed by 1 base and the J gene end by 2 bases; junction bases not matched to a gene: 2. Germline values: CDR1 SEHNR, CDR2 FQNEAQ (reference sequence). The CDR3 DNA sequence: TGTGCCAGCAGCTTAGGAGCGGGAGGGCCCTACAATGAGCAGTTCTTC. It encodes CASSLGAGGPYNEQFF.

The chain carries TRBV6-1 and TRBJ1-3; D perhaps matches TRBD1 (5 bases). CDR1 MNHNS and CDR2 SASEGT come from the germline V gene. With 1 base removed from V and 0 bases from J, the gap between germline ends came to 19 bases. The CDR3 length is 19 residues. CDR3 in DNA: TGTGCCAGCAGTGAAGTCGCAGGCCAGGGTTTTTCCTCTGGAAACACCATATATTTT. It is translated as CASSEVAGQGFSSGNTIYF.

The chain links TRBV11-3 to TRBJ1-2; D call uncertain. CDR3 length: 13 residues. The germline V gene has CDR1 SGHNT and CDR2 YENEEA. Trimming removed 2 bases from V and 6 bases from J, with 10 bases in between. CDR3 in DNA: TGTGCCAGCAGCTTAAGAGGATATAATGGCTACACCTTC. Translation gives CASSLRGYNGYTF. Full variable domain (outside the CDR3, taken from reference TRBV11-3 and TRBJ1-2): EAGVVQSPRYKIIEKKQPVAFWCNPISGHNTLYWYLQNLGQGPELLIRYENEEAVDDSQLPKDRFSAERLKGVDSTLKIQPAELGDSAVYLCASSLRGYNGYTFGSGTRLTVV.

This chain connects TRBV3-1 (or the pseudogene TRBV3-2) to TRBJ2-1; TRBD2 agrees at 9 bases. The CDR3 is 15 amino acids. With V trimmed by 6 bases and J by 10 bases, 13 bases remained unmatched. CDR1 and CDR2 (germline): LGHDT, YNNKEL (reference sequence). The CDR3 nucleotides are TGTGCCAGCAGTCCTTTAGCGGGAGCCACCCAAGAGCAGTTCTTC. Translated, it gives CASSPLAGATQEQFF.

The chain carries TRBV30 and TRBJ1-2, with 8 bases identical to TRBD1. CDR1 is GTSNPN and CDR2 is SVGIG in the germline V gene (reference sequence). With V trimmed by 1 base and J by 4 bases, 8 bases remained unmatched. The CDR3 is made up of 15 amino acids. The CDR3 reads CAWSADQGAGYGYTF. The DNA of the CDR3 is TGTGCCTGGAGTGCAGACCAGGGGGCGGGCTATGGCTACACCTTC.

The rearrangement joins TRBV5-4 to TRBJ2-1; 7 bases are a match to TRBD2. The germline V gene has CDR1 SGHNT and CDR2 YYREEE (reference sequence). The CDR3 runs to 16 residues. V was clipped by 4 bases and J by 4 bases; unmatched bases: 11. The chain's CDR3 is CASSLSSGTPYNEQFF. The CDR3 region has the DNA TGTGCCAGCAGCCTATCTAGCGGAACCCCTTACAATGAGCAGTTCTTC.

The count of this clone is one. V and J are TRBV19 and TRBJ2-7, with 9 bases fitting TRBD1. This CDR3 region has 15 residues. Germline CDR1 and CDR2: LNHDA and SQIVND (reference sequence). V shed 10 bases and J 5 bases; nucleotides not matched to a gene: 15. The CDR3 spells CATIQPGTGYDEQYF. CDR3 nucleotides: TGTGCCACTATACAGCCCGGGACAGGGTACGACGAGCAGTACTTC. Drawing the rest from reference TRBV19 and TRBJ2-7, the complete variable domain is DGGITQSPKYLFRKEGQNVTLSCEQNLNHDAMYWYRQDPGQGLRLIYYSQIVNDFQKGDIAEGYSVSREKKESFPLTVTSAQKNPTAFYLCATIQPGTGYDEQYFGPGTRLTVT.

The rearrangement joins TRBV4-1 to TRBJ2-7; TRBD1 matches at 8 bases. The CDR3 spans 16 residues. J lost 2 bases, V lost 0 bases, and 6 bases had no gene match. The germline V gene has CDR1 MGHRA and CDR2 YSYEKL. This chain's CDR3 is CASSQEGTGSPYEQYF. CDR3 nucleotides: TGCGCCAGCAGCCAAGAGGGGACAGGATCCCCCTACGAGCAGTACTTC.